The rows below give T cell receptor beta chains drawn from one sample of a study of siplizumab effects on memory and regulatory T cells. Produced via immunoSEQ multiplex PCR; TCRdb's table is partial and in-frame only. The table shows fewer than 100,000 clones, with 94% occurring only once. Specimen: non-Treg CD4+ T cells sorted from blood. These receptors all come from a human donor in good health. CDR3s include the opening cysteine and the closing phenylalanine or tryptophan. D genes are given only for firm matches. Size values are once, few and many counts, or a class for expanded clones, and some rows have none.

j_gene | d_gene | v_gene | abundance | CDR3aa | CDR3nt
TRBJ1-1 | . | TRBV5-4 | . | CASSSLITGNTEAFF | TGTGCCAGCAGCTCGCTCATCACGGGGAACACTGAAGCTTTCTTT
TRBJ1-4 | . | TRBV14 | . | CASSRIQGTVYEKLFF | TGTGCCAGCAGCCGCATACAGGGAACGGTCTATGAAAAACTGTTTTTT
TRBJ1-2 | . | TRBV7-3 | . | CASSLSPSRAYTF | TGTGCCAGCAGCTTAAGTCCCTCTCGTGCCTACACCTTC
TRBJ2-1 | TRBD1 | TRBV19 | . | CASSTDRTIYNEQFF | TGTGCCAGTAGTACGGACAGGACGATTTACAATGAGCAGTTCTTC
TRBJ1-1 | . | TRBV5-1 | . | CASSLVQGGTEAFF | TGCGCCAGCAGCTTGGTCCAGGGTGGCACTGAAGCTTTCTTT
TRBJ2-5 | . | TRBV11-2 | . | CASSLVGAGRETQYF | TGTGCCAGCAGCTTAGTAGGGGCAGGGCGCGAGACCCAGTACTTC
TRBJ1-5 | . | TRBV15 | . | CATNQGYSNQPQHF | TGTGCCACCAACCAGGGTTATAGCAATCAGCCCCAGCATTTT
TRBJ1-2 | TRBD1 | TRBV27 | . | CASSPTGGRGYTF | TGTGCCAGCAGTCCCACAGGGGGCCGTGGCTACACCTTC
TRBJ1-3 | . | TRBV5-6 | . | CASSIGPGSSGNTIYF | TGTGCCAGCAGCATCGGACCAGGAAGCTCTGGAAACACCATATATTTT
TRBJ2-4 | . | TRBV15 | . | CATSKRGRGWVIQYF | TGTGCCACCAGCAAAAGGGGACGGGGATGGGTCATTCAGTACTTC
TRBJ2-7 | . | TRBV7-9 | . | CASSRGTFYEQYF | TGTGCCAGCAGCCGCGGGACCTTCTACGAGCAGTACTTC
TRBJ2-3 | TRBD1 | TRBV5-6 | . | CASSLLPDRATDTQYF | TGTGCCAGCAGCTTGCTGCCGGACAGGGCCACAGATACGCAGTATTTT
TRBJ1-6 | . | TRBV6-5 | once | CASSQEIKRLPLHF | TGTGCCAGCAGTCAAGAAATAAAAAGGTTACCCCTCCACTTT
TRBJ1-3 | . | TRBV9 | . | CASSVDSGNSGNTIYF | TGTGCCAGCAGCGTAGATTCAGGGAACTCTGGAAACACCATATATTTT
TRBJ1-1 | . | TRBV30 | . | CAWRAWGVFNTEAFF | TGTGCCTGGAGGGCCTGGGGGGTTTTCAACACTGAAGCTTTCTTT
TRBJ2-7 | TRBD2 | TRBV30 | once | CAWRPQGGGKYF | TGTGCCTGGAGGCCTCAGGGCGGGGGAAAGTACTTC
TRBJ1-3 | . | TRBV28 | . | CASSFSQGGNTIYF | TGTGCCAGCAGTTTCTCACAGGGTGGAAACACCATATATTTT
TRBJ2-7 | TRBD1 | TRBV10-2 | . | CASIGGQGSYEQYF | TGCGCCAGCATTGGGGGACAGGGCTCCTACGAGCAGTACTTC
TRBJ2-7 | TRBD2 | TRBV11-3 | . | CASSLGLAGSYEQYF | TGTGCCAGCAGCTTAGGACTAGCGGGCTCCTACGAGCAGTACTTC
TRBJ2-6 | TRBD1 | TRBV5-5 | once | CASSRVWGQVTGANVLTF | TGTGCCAGCAGCCGGGTGTGGGGACAGGTAACCGGGGCCAACGTCCTGACTTTC
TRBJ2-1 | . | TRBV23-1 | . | CASSQYRRGSNEQFF | TGCGCCAGCAGTCAATACCGACGAGGTTCCAATGAGCAGTTCTTC
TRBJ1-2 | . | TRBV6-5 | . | CASSYRENYGYTF | TGTGCCAGCAGTTACAGGGAGAATTATGGCTACACCTTC
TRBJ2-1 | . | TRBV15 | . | CATSRGTLTSDEQFF | TGTGCCACCAGCAGAGGGACATTAACTTCGGATGAGCAGTTCTTC
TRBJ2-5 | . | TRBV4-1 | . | CASSQPNAVETQYF | TGCGCCAGCAGCCAACCCAACGCGGTAGAGACCCAGTACTTC
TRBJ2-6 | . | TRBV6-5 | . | CASGSRVLTF | TGTGCCAGCGGTAGCCGAGTCCTGACTTTC
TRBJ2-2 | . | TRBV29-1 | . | CSGRDTATGELFF | TGCAGCGGCAGAGACACCGCCACCGGGGAGCTGTTTTTT
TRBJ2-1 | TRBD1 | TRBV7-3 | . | CASSENRGIYNEQFF | TGTGCCAGCAGCGAGAACAGGGGTATTTACAATGAGCAGTTCTTC
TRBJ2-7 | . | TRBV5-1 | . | CASSPRTGYEQYF | TGCGCCAGCAGCCCTAGGACGGGTTACGAGCAGTACTTC
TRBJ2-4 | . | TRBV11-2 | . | CASSLDQTAFRLIQYF | TGTGCCAGCAGCTTAGATCAGACGGCCTTTAGGCTCATTCAGTACTTC
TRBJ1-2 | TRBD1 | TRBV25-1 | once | CASRASGTGLRNYGYTF | TGTGCCAGCAGGGCTTCCGGGACAGGGTTAAGGAACTATGGCTACACCTTC
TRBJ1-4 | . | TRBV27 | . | CASSEGRSNEKLFF | TGTGCCAGCAGTGAGGGACGGTCTAATGAAAAACTGTTTTTT
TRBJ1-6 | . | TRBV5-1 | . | CASSLDLPAGSPLHF | TGCGCCAGCAGCTTGGATCTTCCAGCGGGTTCACCCCTCCACTTT
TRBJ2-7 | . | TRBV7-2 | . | CASSLGTGGVYEQYF | TGTGCCAGCAGCTTAGGTACAGGGGGGGTCTACGAGCAGTACTTC
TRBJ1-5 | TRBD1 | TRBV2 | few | CASRDRGGQPQHF | TGTGCCAGCAGAGACAGGGGCGGACAGCCCCAGCATTTT
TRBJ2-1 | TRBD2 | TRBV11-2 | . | CASSLGTLAGAENEQFF | TGTGCCAGCAGCTTAGGTACATTAGCGGGAGCGGAAAATGAGCAGTTCTTC
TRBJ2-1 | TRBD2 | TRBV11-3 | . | CASSYTRGLAGYNEQFF | TGTGCCAGCAGCTACACGAGAGGACTAGCGGGATACAATGAGCAGTTCTTC
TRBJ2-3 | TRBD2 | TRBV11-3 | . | CASSLESGRATDTQYF | TGTGCCAGCAGCTTAGAGAGCGGGAGGGCCACAGATACGCAGTATTTT
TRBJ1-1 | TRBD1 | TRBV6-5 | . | CASSYFGGGQSTEAFF | TGTGCCAGCAGTTACTTTGGTGGGGGACAGAGCACTGAAGCTTTCTTT
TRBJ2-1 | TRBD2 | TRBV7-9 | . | CASSATSAYNEQFF | TGTGCCAGCAGCGCGACTAGCGCCTACAATGAGCAGTTCTTC
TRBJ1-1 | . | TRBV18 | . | CASSPVLQNSGTEAFF | TGTGCCAGCTCACCAGTATTACAGAACAGTGGCACTGAAGCTTTCTTT
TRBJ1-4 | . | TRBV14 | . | CASSLLRATNEKLFF | TGTGCCAGCAGCCTCCTGAGGGCAACTAATGAAAAACTGTTTTTT
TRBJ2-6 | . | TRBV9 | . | CASSGRQEGSGANVLTF | TGTGCCAGCAGCGGACGACAGGAAGGCTCTGGGGCCAACGTCCTGACTTTC
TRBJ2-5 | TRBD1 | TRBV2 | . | CASSEAGTGLETQYF | TGTGCCAGCAGTGAAGCCGGGACAGGGCTTGAGACCCAGTACTTC
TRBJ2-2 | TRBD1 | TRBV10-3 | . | CAISGQGGTGELFF | TGTGCCATCAGCGGACAGGGGGGAACCGGGGAGCTGTTTTTT
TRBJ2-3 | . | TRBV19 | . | CASSISLGSSAQYF | TGTGCCAGTAGTATATCCCTCGGCTCATCGGCGCAGTATTTT
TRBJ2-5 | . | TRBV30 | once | CAWTGLTQETQYF | TGTGCCTGGACAGGACTAACCCAAGAGACCCAGTACTTC
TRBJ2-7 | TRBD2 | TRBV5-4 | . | CASSRTSGSYEQYF | TGTGCCAGCTCTCGGACTAGCGGGAGTTACGAGCAGTACTTC
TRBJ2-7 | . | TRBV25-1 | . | CASSDATGRGNPYEQYF | TGTGCCAGCAGTGATGCGACGGGCAGGGGTAATCCCTACGAGCAGTACTTC
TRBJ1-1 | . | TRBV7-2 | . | CASSLMNTEAFF | TGTGCCAGCAGCTTAATGAACACTGAAGCTTTCTTT